One sample yielded the 32 T cell receptor beta chains listed below, sequenced in a study of blood T cell repertoires in COVID-19. Sequencing used immunoSEQ multiplex PCR; TCRdb keeps in-frame clones, though not all of them. The sample lists about 370,000 clones, just under 90% occurring once. The sequenced material came from PBMCs or T cells enriched from blood (not recorded which). The receptors were sampled from a woman aged 25 to 39 who had recovered from COVID-19.

The rearrangement joins TRBV5-1 to TRBJ1-3; a weak D match, TRBD1 (6 bases). Germline V gene sequence: CDR1 SGHRS, CDR2 YFSETQ. There are 16 residues in the CDR3. Between the trimmed V and J ends, which lost 0 bases and 0 bases, there was a span of 10 bases. The CDR3 region has the DNA TGCGCCAGCAGCTTGGTCCCGGACAGCTCTGGAAACACCATATATTTT. Amino acids: CASSLVPDSSGNTIYF.

This chain links TRBV3-1 (or the pseudogene TRBV3-2) with TRBJ1-2; D is unclear. Per the germline V gene, CDR1 is LGHDT and CDR2 is YNNKEL (reference sequence). CDR3 length: 14 residues. Trimming pared 4 bases from V and 5 bases from J, leaving 14 bases between. The CDR3 is CASSPGISGYGYTF. In DNA, the CDR3 is TGTGCCAGCAGCCCCGGGATCAGCGGGTATGGCTACACCTTC.

The V call is TRBV4-1, the J call TRBJ1-5, with D possibly being TRBD1 (5 bases). The CDR3 covers 15 residues. Trimming left V 0 bases short and J 9 bases short, with 15 bases between. Looked up from germline, CDR1 is MGHRA and CDR2 is YSYEKL. This CDR3 is CASSQDPGNIRPQHF. The CDR3 DNA follows: TGCGCCAGCAGCCAAGACCCAGGGAACATACGGCCCCAGCATTTT.

This clone came up once. The chain couples TRBV11-2 to TRBJ2-3; D is undetermined. The germline CDR1 and CDR2 sequences are SGHAT and FQNNGV. CDR3 size: 13 residues. Trimming stripped 5 bases from V and 10 bases from J, with 16 bases between. The CDR3 DNA reads as TGTGCCAGCAGCCTCGGTCACCCCTCGGCGCAGTATTTT. Translated: CASSLGHPSAQYF.

V gene TRBV2 combines with J gene TRBJ2-1; TRBD2 matches 11 bases. The V gene end was trimmed by 2 bases and the J gene end by 2 bases; junction bases not matched to a gene: 2. This CDR3 region has 16 residues. CDR1 and CDR2 (germline): SNHLY, FYNNEI. The CDR3 DNA follows: TGTGCCAGCAGTGAACTAGCGGGGGGCCCCTACAATGAGCAGTTCTTC. Its protein is CASSELAGGPYNEQFF.

The rearrangement uses TRBV27 and TRBJ1-1; no definite D call. Per the germline V gene, CDR1 is MNHEY and CDR2 is SMNVEV (reference sequence). The V end lost 7 bases, the J end lost 4 bases, and 16 bases lay between the germline ends. The CDR3 has 14 residues. The CDR3 sequence is CASTSAWASTEAFF. The DNA for the CDR3 is TGTGCCAGCACCTCCGCCTGGGCGTCCACTGAAGCTTTCTTT.

The chain couples TRBV5-1 to TRBJ2-1, with 9 bases identical to TRBD2. Unmatched junction bases numbered 7, after V lost 3 bases and J lost 6 bases. Germline V gene sequence: CDR1 SGHRS, CDR2 YFSETQ. The CDR3 has 15 residues. The CDR3 sequence is CASSWTGLAFNEQFF. The CDR3 region has the DNA TGCGCCAGCAGCTGGACGGGACTAGCCTTCAATGAGCAGTTCTTC.

The chain has TRBV3-1 (or the pseudogene TRBV3-2) and TRBJ1-5, with no clear D. The CDR3 covers 15 residues. Germline V gives CDR1 LGHDT, CDR2 YNNKEL (reference sequence). V was trimmed by 4 bases and J by 0 bases, leaving 10 bases between them. This chain's CDR3 is CASSPERYSNQPQHF. The CDR3 DNA follows: TGTGCCAGCAGCCCCGAGAGGTATAGCAATCAGCCCCAGCATTTT.

At least ten counts were recorded for this clone. The chain uses TRBV2 and TRBJ1-1, with D maybe TRBD1 (6 bases). The length of the CDR3 is 15 residues. Looked up from germline, CDR1 is SNHLY and CDR2 is FYNNEI. V gave up 9 bases and J gave up 6 bases, with 23 bases separating them. CDR3 DNA sequence: TGTGCCAGGGAACCACAACAGGGCCGTAAAGCTGAAGCTTTCTTT. Protein product: CAREPQQGRKAEAFF.

The chain has TRBV27 and TRBJ2-3; unclear D gene. Germline CDR1 MNHEY, CDR2 SMNVEV (reference sequence). Trimming took off 6 bases at V and 3 bases at J, with 13 bases between the two ends. The CDR3 contains 14 residues. CDR3 DNA: TGTGCCAGCAGGTCTCATTTCGGGACAGATACGCAGTATTTT. Its protein is CASRSHFGTDTQYF.

This chain connects TRBV7-3 to TRBJ2-1; 10 nucleotides agree with TRBD2. The germline CDR1 and CDR2 sequences are SGHTA and FQGTGA. With V trimmed by 4 bases and J by 3 bases, 3 bases remained unmatched. This CDR3 has 15 amino acids. In DNA form, the CDR3 reads TGTGCCAGCAGCTACCTAGCGGGGGACTACAATGAGCAGTTCTTC. This translates into CASSYLAGDYNEQFF.

The V and J genes are TRBV7-6 and TRBJ2-7, with 8 positions matching TRBD2. The ends lost 4 bases at V and 2 bases at J; junction bases unmatched: 1. Looked up from germline, CDR1 is SGHVS and CDR2 is FNYEAQ. The CDR3 has 13 residues. In DNA form, the CDR3 reads TGTGCCAGCAGCTCGGGGGGGCCCTACGAGCAGTACTTC. It encodes CASSSGGPYEQYF.

This clone was seen more than once but under ten times. The chain links TRBV10-1 to TRBJ2-4; no firm D call. The CDR3 spans 14 residues. Trimming shortened V by 6 bases and J by 0 bases, and 9 bases separated the two germline ends. Per germline, CDR1 WNHNN and CDR2 SYGVQD (reference sequence). DNA of the CDR3: TGCGCCAGCAGGGTAAGGAGAGCCAAAAACATTCAGTACTTC. This gives the protein CASRVRRAKNIQYF.

The chain is built from TRBV9 and TRBJ1-2, with D perhaps matching TRBD1 (6 bases). This CDR3 comprises 13 residues. CDR1 is SGDLS, CDR2 YYNGEE, per germline. Trimming pared 4 bases from V and 3 bases from J, leaving 10 bases between. CDR3 residues: CASSLRTDYGYTF. Here the CDR3 DNA reads TGTGCCAGCAGCCTTCGGACAGACTATGGCTACACCTTC.

The rearrangement links TRBV5-1 to TRBJ2-1; 10 bases are a match to TRBD2. CDR1 is SGHRS, CDR2 YFSETQ, per germline. CDR3 size: 15 residues. V lost 3 bases, J lost 3 bases, and 3 bases stayed unmatched. CDR3 sequence: CASSSRTSGYNEQFF. The CDR3, as DNA: TGCGCCAGCAGCTCCAGGACTAGCGGCTACAATGAGCAGTTCTTC. Filled out from reference TRBV5-1 and TRBJ2-1, the complete variable domain reads KAGVTQTPRYLIKTRGQQVTLSCSPISGHRSVSWYQQTPGQGLQFLFEYFSETQRNKGNFPGRFSGRQFSNSRSEMNVSTLELGDSALYLCASSSRTSGYNEQFFGPGTRLTVL.

V is TRBV4-1 and J is TRBJ2-1; no clear D gene. This CDR3 is built from 12 residues. Trimming stripped 4 bases from V and 9 bases from J, with 10 bases between. Germline V lookup: CDR1 MGHRA, CDR2 YSYEKL. The CDR3 loop is CASSRAAGEQFF. The CDR3 DNA reads TGCGCCAGCAGCCGGGCCGCCGGTGAGCAGTTCTTC.

The V call is TRBV5-1, the J call TRBJ2-7; perhaps TRBD1 as D (6 bases). V dropped 2 bases and J dropped 7 bases, with 13 bases sitting between them. CDR1 is SGHRS, CDR2 YFSETQ, per germline. The CDR3 totals 13 residues. CDR3 sequence reads: CASSFATQGEQYF. CDR3 DNA: TGCGCCAGCAGCTTTGCGACGCAGGGGGAGCAGTACTTC.

The chain joins TRBV19 to TRBJ2-1; TRBD2 agrees at 10 bases. The CDR3 loop spans 14 amino acids. Germline CDR1 LNHDA, CDR2 SQIVND (reference sequence). The junction had 7 bases not matched to a gene; V was cut back by 4 bases and J by 10 bases. The CDR3 DNA reads TGTGCCAGTAGTACCGGACTAGCGGCATGGGAGCAGTTCTTC. Protein product: CASSTGLAAWEQFF.

The chain uses TRBV7-3 and TRBJ2-3; 7 positions agree with TRBD2. Germline loops: CDR1 SGHTA, CDR2 FQGTGA. With 4 bases clipped from V and 7 bases from J, the junction kept 5 bases outside the gene matches. This CDR3 is built from 13 residues. CDR3 DNA sequence: TGTGCCAGCAGCTACTTAAGCGGGAATACGCAGTATTTT. This gives the protein CASSYLSGNTQYF.

The chain couples TRBV12-3 or TRBV12-4 to TRBJ2-7, with 7 bases fitting TRBD1. The CDR3 length is 11 residues. Germline trimming cut 6 bases from V and 5 bases from J; bases unmatched to any gene: 1. This CDR3 reads CASSQGDEQYF. CDR3 DNA: TGTGCCAGCAGCCAGGGGGACGAGCAGTACTTC.

The rearrangement joins TRBV18 to TRBJ1-3; 8 positions agree with TRBD1. The CDR3 is 19 residues long. The germline V gene encodes CDR1 KGHSH and CDR2 LQKENI. The V gene end was trimmed by 3 bases and the J gene end by 0 bases; junction bases not matched to a gene: 13. CDR3 DNA: TGTGCCAGCTCACCGGAGACAGGGGCGTTCCGAAACTCTGGAAACACCATATATTTT. It is translated as CASSPETGAFRNSGNTIYF.

In regard to this clone: A junction end diverges from the germline sequence, so it may reflect a read error. This sequence joins TRBV11-2 and TRBJ1-1, with D hard to call. The CDR3 is 13 residues long. CDR1 is SGHAT, CDR2 FQNNGV, per germline. Written as DNA, the CDR3 is TGTGCCAGCAGCTTAGTCCCTCCGTTCCCCCCACTTTTT. Its translation is CASSLVPPFPPLF. The variable domain in full, with the rest retrieved from reference TRBV11-2 and TRBJ1-1, is EAGVAQSPRYKIIEKRQSVAFWCNPISGHATLYWYQQILGQGPKLLIQFQNNGVVDDSQLPKDRFSAERLKGVDSTLKIQPAKLEDSAVYLCASSLVPPFPPLFGQGTRLTVV.

The chain links TRBV2 to TRBJ2-1; 10 bases are shared with TRBD2. Unmatched junction bases numbered 3, after V lost 7 bases and J lost 9 bases. CDR1 SNHLY and CDR2 FYNNEI come from the germline V gene. This CDR3 spans 12 amino acids. This chain's CDR3 is CASTSGSSEQFF. The CDR3 DNA reads as TGTGCCAGCACTAGCGGGAGTAGTGAGCAGTTCTTC.

This chain links TRBV27 with TRBJ2-7, with D perhaps TRBD1 (6 bases). Deletions cut 4 bases from V and 2 bases from J, with 9 bases between. Germline V gives CDR1 MNHEY, CDR2 SMNVEV (reference sequence). This CDR3 has 13 residues. The CDR3 nucleotides are TGTGCCAGCAGTTGGGACAAAACCTACGAGCAGTACTTC. This sequence encodes CASSWDKTYEQYF.

V usage is TRBV10-3 and J usage is TRBJ1-2; TRBD1 aligns across 7 bases. V gave up 10 bases and J gave up 2 bases; unmatched junction bases: 7. Germline CDR1 is ENHRY and CDR2 is SYGVKD. There are 13 residues in the CDR3. The CDR3 is CATRVQGNYGYTF. As DNA, the CDR3 is TGTGCCACCAGGGTACAGGGGAACTATGGCTACACCTTC.

The chain joins TRBV28 to TRBJ1-1; 7 nucleotides match TRBD1. The CDR3 spans 15 residues. The germline V gene encodes CDR1 MDHEN and CDR2 SYDVKM. V trimming: 7 bases; J trimming: 5 bases; junction bases outside the gene matches: 13. The CDR3 coding sequence is TGTGCCAGCACCTCCGTGATGACAGGGCGGACTGAAGCTTTCTTT. This sequence encodes CASTSVMTGRTEAFF.

The chain is built from TRBV2 and TRBJ2-7; 8 nucleotides match TRBD1. This CDR3 comprises 15 residues. V lost 4 bases and J lost 0; bases outside the gene matches: 5. Germline lookup yields CDR1 SNHLY and CDR2 FYNNEI. The CDR3 is CASSVIGQGSYEQYF. The DNA of the CDR3 is TGTGCCAGCAGTGTTATTGGACAGGGCTCCTACGAGCAGTACTTC.

This chain uses TRBV6-1 with TRBJ1-2, with D unresolved. Germline V gene lookup returns CDR1 MNHNS and CDR2 SASEGT. V lost 5 bases, J lost 6 bases, and 10 bases lay in between. The CDR3 totals 12 residues. CDR3 sequence: CASSSTGDGYTF. The CDR3 nucleotides are TGTGCCAGCAGTTCCACGGGAGATGGCTACACCTTC.

The CDR3 coding sequence is TGTGCCAGCAGTGTTCTTTCTAGCGGTAACACCGGGGAGCTGTTTTTT. This encodes CASSVLSSGNTGELFF. This chain links TRBV6-4 with TRBJ2-2; the match to TRBD2 covers 7 bases. The germline gives CDR1 MRHNA, CDR2 SNTAGT. V lost 4 bases to trimming and J lost 2 bases; unmatched junction nucleotides: 7. The CDR3 contains 16 residues.

This clone was seen a single time. The V and J genes are TRBV18 and TRBJ2-7; D gene ambiguous. The V gene lost 2 bases and the J gene lost 1 base, with 6 bases spanning the gap. The CDR3 has 13 residues. Germline V gene lookup returns CDR1 KGHSH and CDR2 LQKENI. CDR3 nucleotides: TGTGCCAGCTCACCATCGCGGTCCTACGAGCAGTACTTC. Translated, it gives CASSPSRSYEQYF.

This chain uses TRBV12-3 or TRBV12-4 with TRBJ1-1; the D is unclear. The CDR3 is made up of 11 amino acids. V gave up 7 bases and J gave up 10 bases, with 13 bases separating them. In DNA form, the CDR3 reads TGTGCCAGCACCTCCGGTCGTGGAGCTTTCTTT. Protein sequence: CASTSGRGAFF.

The chain links TRBV5-6 to TRBJ1-5; tentatively, D is TRBD1 (5 bases). Trimming stripped 0 bases from V and 7 bases from J, with 11 bases between. The CDR3 runs 14 residues. The germline V gene encodes CDR1 SGHDT and CDR2 YYEEEE. The CDR3 nucleotides read TGTGCCAGCAGCTTGGCAGGGACTGAACAGCCCCAGCATTTT. As protein: CASSLAGTEQPQHF.